The present TCR beta chain was sequenced within a study of blood T cell repertoires in COVID-19 (dated by TCRdb to 2018 to 2020). For context, the study as a whole: Samples from collaborators originated in the United States, Italy and Spain and spanned both the acute and convalescent phases of COVID-19. The prospective study material was composed of cDNA or gDNA derived from T cells, B-cell-depleted T cells, or PBMCs. Deeply sampled blood TCRbeta repertoires from subjects exposed to, actively infected with, or recovered from COVID-19 were included in the dataset. The repertoires were made available in a free public database intended to serve as a resource for research on the immune response to SARS-CoV-2. The samples were drawn from two sources: the first 160 participants of the ongoing ImmuneRACE study, and 950 to 1,500 subjects contributed by 6 global collaborators. Where available, HLA class I and class II types were obtained from metadata supplied by the sample provider rather than from assay-based typing. The sample metadata nearly always contained a de-identified subject ID, COVID-19 status, age in years and sex. Study-level results and caveats: The amount of clinical and demographic metadata varied by source and participant and was provided uncurated.

Trimming takes 8 bases from V and 6 bases from J, and the germline ends sit 22 bases apart. CDR1 SGHTA and CDR2 FQGTGA are derived from the germline V gene. From cysteine to phenylalanine, the CDR3 is 16 amino acids long. Only the CDR3 DNA is retained, 48 bases long and in frame from the first base. TCRbeta CDR3 regions were amplified from genomic DNA using the immunoSEQ Assay, a bias-controlled multiplex PCR. On the study's bioinformatics: Within the assay, amplification of reference gene primers was used to estimate how many nucleated cells each sample contained. Sequence reads were collapsed and filtered to measure the absolute abundance of every unique TCRbeta CDR3 rearrangement. For each sample, productive Simpson clonality was calculated as the square root of Simpson's diversity index across productive rearrangements. The table was pulled from immuneACCESS by TCRdb, which kept in-frame rearrangements only. Such tables lose some clones; where checked, under half of the loss comes from unresolved V genes, and the rest has no known cause. V, J and clone size are taken as reported in that table, and D and trimming were inferred from the DNA itself. Counted in this sample were 250,000 to 350,000 clones; approximately 90% of them appeared once. Roughly an eighth of the sample belongs to the ten largest clones.

Collaborating institutions collected whole blood in K2EDTA tubes following their own protocols. For TCRbeta analysis, collaborators shipped samples as frozen whole blood, isolated PBMCs, or DNA extracted from either of those sample types. About this clone itself: Its antigen target is currently unknown. Within one base of it there is no much larger clone, and no base qualities were kept.

Sequencing used peripheral blood. The sequence was collected from a woman in her sixties or seventies with acute or convalescent COVID-19. The receptor chain draws on TRBV7-3 and TRBJ2-2; perhaps TRBD1 is the D gene, with 6 bases matching. The DNA sequence reads TGTGCCAGCCGGGACAAACCTCGATTAGGTTCCGGGGAGCTGTTTTTT. Its protein reads: CASRDKPRLGSGELFF.